These 12 T cell receptor beta chains came from one sample sequenced in a study of spatial heterogeneity in lung cancer. One entry per CDR3 protein, called by TCRdb with MiXCR from the 5' RACE reads. The data hold more than 6,500 distinct CDR3 sequences, with about 5% observed a single time. Time point specified: sample taken at primary tumor resection. Unsorted whole RNA samples from tumor, nontumor lung or frozen PBMC were sequenced. This sample comprised PBMCs, obtained at surgery. The receptors were gathered from a male donor with early-stage non-small cell lung cancer.

This clonotype was seen repeatedly, ten times or more. The V call is TRBV6-2 or TRBV6-3, the J call TRBJ2-7, with no clear D. Trimming took 2 bases from V and 4 from J, leaving 15 bases between them. The CDR3 spans 15 residues. CDR1 and CDR2 (germline): MNHEY, SVGEGT. The CDR3 sequence is CASSYAAYRAYEQYF. The CDR3 coding sequence is TGTGCCAGCAGTTACGCGGCTTACCGGGCGTACGAGCAGTACTTC.

In its sample, this clonotype ranks as medium-sized. The V and J genes are TRBV19 and TRBJ2-3, with unresolved D. The CDR3 consists of 13 residues. The germline V gene encodes CDR1 LNHDA and CDR2 SQIVND (reference sequence). The germline V and J ends were trimmed by 4 bases and 6 bases, with 11 bases remaining between them. The CDR3, as DNA: TGTGCCAGTAGTACGGATCCCCGGGATACGCAGTATTTT. Its protein is CASSTDPRDTQYF.

Within the sample, this clonotype is medium-sized (0.01 to 0.1%). This rearrangement joins TRBV20-1 to TRBJ1-1, with no clear D. Trimming took off 4 bases at V and 3 bases at J, with 24 bases between the two ends. The CDR3 runs to 17 residues. Per germline, CDR1 DFQATT and CDR2 SNEGSKA (reference sequence). The CDR3 loop reads CSAKGRVVLERYTEAFF. CDR3 coding DNA: TGCAGTGCTAAGGGCCGAGTCGTTTTGGAGAGGTACACTGAAGCTTTCTTT.

This clonotype is labeled as medium-sized (0.01 to 0.1%). The V call is TRBV6-6, the J call TRBJ2-7, with 8 bases identical to TRBD1. This CDR3 is 14 amino acids long. From germline, CDR1 is MNHNY and CDR2 SVGAGI (reference sequence). The V segment lost 4 bases and the J segment 4 bases; nucleotides outside the gene matches: 6. The CDR3 protein is CASSSPGQEYEQYF. CDR3 bases: TGTGCCAGCAGTTCTCCGGGACAGGAGTACGAGCAGTACTTC.

In this sample, this clonotype turned up many times. The chain recombines TRBV20-1 with TRBJ2-7; TRBD1 is a possible D gene (7 bases). V lost 0 bases to trimming and J lost 0 bases, with 12 bases between them. The CDR3 is 15 amino acids. Germline CDR1 is DFQATT and CDR2 is SNEGSKA (reference sequence). The CDR3 DNA reads TGCAGTGCTAGAGATCCCAGGGGGGTCTCCTACGAGCAGTACTTC. Amino acid sequence: CSARDPRGVSYEQYF.

This clonotype appeared many times. The V and J genes are TRBV29-1 and TRBJ1-2, with D uncertain. V was shortened by 4 bases and J by 6 bases, with 15 bases between the two germline ends. The V gene's germline CDR1 is SQVTM and CDR2 ANQGSEA. This CDR3 is 13 amino acids long. The CDR3 DNA sequence: TGCAGCGTTGTTGCTTCGGGGTATAATGGCTACACCTTC. Translated: CSVVASGYNGYTF.

This clonotype came up many times. J is TRBJ1-2 and V is TRBV11-2; TRBD1 matches at 7 bases. CDR3 length equals 17 residues. Germline V gene sequence: CDR1 SGHAT, CDR2 FQNNGV. The ends lost 5 bases at V and 6 bases at J; junction bases unmatched: 18. The CDR3 DNA is TGTGCCAGCAGCCACCCATTCCGACAGGGATGGAGTAATGGCTACACCTTC. Protein: CASSHPFRQGWSNGYTF.

This clonotype appeared many times. The rearrangement links TRBV29-1 to TRBJ2-7; 9 bases align to TRBD2. From germline, CDR1 is SQVTM and CDR2 ANQGSEA. V lost 3 bases to trimming and J lost 6 bases; unmatched junction nucleotides: 12. This CDR3 has 15 amino acids. CDR3 sequence reads: CSVEGYGAREGEQYF. CDR3 coding DNA: TGCAGCGTTGAGGGGTATGGGGCGCGGGAGGGCGAGCAGTACTTC.

This clonotype was counted only a few times. This rearrangement joins TRBV29-1 to TRBJ1-4; a possible D gene is TRBD1 (5 bases). The CDR3 extends over 12 amino acids. CDR1 is SQVTM, CDR2 ANQGSEA, per germline. With 8 bases removed from V and 6 bases from J, the gap between germline ends came to 13 bases. CDR3 bases: TGCAGCTCCCGGGACCCGGATGAAAAACTGTTTTTT. Translated: CSSRDPDEKLFF.

This clonotype was seen ten or more times. The chain combines TRBV7-9 with TRBJ1-1; the D is unclear. The CDR3 extends over 13 amino acids. V was cut by 3 bases and J by 1 base, with 6 bases left in between. CDR1 is SEHNR and CDR2 is FQNEAQ in the germline V gene (reference sequence). CDR3 residues: CASSFTANTEAFF. The CDR3 nucleotides are TGTGCCAGCAGCTTTACAGCGAACACTGAAGCTTTCTTT.

This chain connects TRBV27 to TRBJ1-1; D may be TRBD1 (5 bases). The CDR3 length is 14 residues. Germline lookup yields CDR1 MNHEY and CDR2 SMNVEV (reference sequence). V was shortened by 3 bases and J by 1 base, with 9 bases between the two germline ends. Here the CDR3 reads CASSLIGTNTEAFF. CDR3 nucleotide sequence: TGTGCCAGCAGTTTGATAGGGACGAACACTGAAGCTTTCTTT.

This clonotype has a count of ten or more. V usage is TRBV7-2 and J usage is TRBJ2-5; no firm D call. The CDR3 runs 14 residues. Trimming took 4 bases from V and 0 from J, leaving 9 bases between them. The V gene's germline CDR1 is SGHTA and CDR2 FQGNSA. As DNA, the CDR3 is TGTGCCAGCAGCTCCCAGTTGTACCAAGAGACCCAGTACTTC. This sequence encodes CASSSQLYQETQYF. Looking up the rest from reference TRBV7-2 and TRBJ2-5 gives the full variable domain: GAGVSQSPSNKVTEKGKDVELRCDPISGHTALYWYRQSLGQGLEFLIYFQGNSAPDKSGLPSDRFSAERTGGSVSTLTIQRTQQEDSAVYLCASSSQLYQETQYFGPGTRLLVL.